The 12 T cell receptor beta chains below were found in one sample sequenced in a study of cytomegalovirus exposure and HLA in healthy donors. The PCR made use of 60 Vbeta and 13 Jbeta primers. Assay used: immunoSEQ multiplex PCR; TCRdb lists only in-frame clones, some missing. The table lists 85,000 to 130,000 clones, 10% of them singletons. Material: PBMCs. The source is a man in his forties or fifties in good health and CMV-seropositive.

With respect to this clone: Relative to the germline gene, one junction end is altered; a read error may explain this. This rearrangement joins TRBV4-2 to TRBJ1-2; unclear D gene. The CDR3 extends over 15 amino acids. Germline V CDR1 and CDR2: LGHNA, YNFKEQ. The CDR3 DNA follows: TGTGCCAGCGGCCAAGATTTTACGGTCCCCTATGGCTACACCTTC. Translation: CASGQDFTVPYGYTF.

This clone was counted a few times. The rearrangement links TRBV7-9 to TRBJ1-2, with D possibly TRBD1 on 5 matching bases. CDR1 SEHNR and CDR2 FQNEAQ come from the germline V gene (reference sequence). This CDR3 is built from 13 residues. Trimming cost V 0 bases and J 4 bases, with 6 bases left between them. CDR3 residues: CASSLAGGYGYTF. CDR3 DNA: TGTGCCAGCAGCTTAGCCGGGGGCTATGGCTACACCTTC.

This clone turned up a few times. V usage is TRBV29-1 and J usage is TRBJ1-4; D might be TRBD1 (6 bases). V lost 2 bases, J lost 3 bases, and 10 bases lay in between. The CDR3 is made up of 14 amino acids. CDR1 is SQVTM and CDR2 is ANQGSEA in the germline V gene. The CDR3: CSVEKQGSNEKLFF. The CDR3, as DNA: TGCAGCGTTGAAAAACAGGGTTCTAATGAAAAACTGTTTTTT.

This clone was seen more than once but under ten times. The CDR3 is CASSLGRDLDDEQYF. The CDR3 coding sequence is TGTGCCAGCAGCTTAGGTCGCGACCTAGACGACGAGCAGTACTTC. The chain carries TRBV7-8 and TRBJ2-7, with unresolved D. V lost 1 base, J lost 5 bases, and 15 bases lay in between. This CDR3 contains 15 residues. Germline V lookup: CDR1 SGHVS, CDR2 FQNEAQ.

The gene calls are TRBV28 and TRBJ1-5; D perhaps matches TRBD1 (6 bases). CDR1 and CDR2 (germline): MDHEN, SYDVKM. Trimming stripped 6 bases from V and 3 bases from J, with 18 bases between. The CDR3 is 16 residues long. CDR3 protein: CASRSGRGRNNQPQHF. Here the CDR3 DNA reads TGTGCCAGCAGATCAGGCAGGGGACGAAACAATCAGCCCCAGCATTTT.

This clone was seen a few times. The chain couples TRBV7-3 to TRBJ2-3, with TRBD2 identical over 14 bases. Germline values: CDR1 SGHTA, CDR2 FQGTGA. This CDR3 spans 16 amino acids. Trimming took 2 bases from V and 3 from J; bases not matched to a gene: 1. CDR3 residues: CASSLGTSGSTDTQYF. The CDR3 nucleotides are TGTGCCAGCAGCTTAGGGACTAGCGGGAGTACAGATACGCAGTATTTT.

The genes are TRBV7-2 and TRBJ2-3; D remains ambiguous. This CDR3 is built from 17 residues. The ends were cut back, 1 base at V and 0 bases at J, with 14 bases in the middle. The V gene's germline CDR1 is SGHTA and CDR2 FQGNSA. CDR3 loop: CASSLVAVETSTDTQYF. The CDR3 DNA sequence: TGTGCCAGCAGCTTAGTTGCGGTAGAGACTAGCACAGATACGCAGTATTTT.

The sample holds a few counts of this clone. V and J are TRBV9 and TRBJ2-5; TRBD2 matches 10 bases. There are 15 residues in the CDR3. V lost 0 bases and J lost 5; bases outside the gene matches: 4. The V gene's germline CDR1 is SGDLS and CDR2 YYNGEE. Here the CDR3 reads CASSVEASGSETQYF. CDR3 sequence (DNA): TGTGCCAGCAGCGTAGAGGCTAGCGGGAGCGAGACCCAGTACTTC.

The table lists this clone with a few counts. The chain couples TRBV27 to TRBJ1-1; D is ambiguous. V shed 1 base and J shed 5 bases, with 8 bases lying between them. The CDR3 is 13 residues long. Germline V gives CDR1 MNHEY, CDR2 SMNVEV (reference sequence). The CDR3 is CASSLWRDTEAFF. The CDR3 region has the DNA TGTGCCAGCAGTTTATGGAGGGATACTGAAGCTTTCTTT.

V usage is TRBV5-7 and J usage is TRBJ2-7; possibly TRBD1 for D (6 bases). TRBV5-7 counts as an open reading frame of uncertain function. V lost 4 bases and J lost 2, with 16 bases in between. This CDR3 comprises 15 residues. Here the CDR3 reads CASSPQGQKAYEQYF. The DNA for the CDR3 is TGTGCCAGCAGCCCCCAGGGACAAAAAGCCTACGAGCAGTACTTC.

The chain has TRBV11-2 and TRBJ2-1; TRBD1 is a possible D gene (5 bases). V lost 5 bases and J lost 10, with 12 bases in between. The CDR3 totals 12 residues. Germline V CDR1 and CDR2: SGHAT, FQNNGV. CDR3 amino acids: CASSKGRGEQFF. The CDR3 nucleotides read TGTGCCAGCAGCAAAGGAAGGGGAGAGCAGTTCTTC.

V gene TRBV27 combines with J gene TRBJ2-1; 7 bases fit TRBD2. Germline lookup yields CDR1 MNHEY and CDR2 SMNVEV (reference sequence). Losses at the gene ends were 6 bases for V and 3 bases for J; bases not matched to a gene: 11. The CDR3 contains 16 residues. The CDR3 sequence is CASSLRREYLYNEQFF. The CDR3, as DNA: TGTGCCAGCAGCCTCAGGCGGGAGTACCTCTACAATGAGCAGTTCTTC.